This T cell receptor beta chain derives from a study of cytomegalovirus exposure and HLA in healthy donors. PCR primers comprised 60 Vbeta and 13 Jbeta primers. Method: immunoSEQ multiplex PCR; TCRdb's copy keeps in-frame clones and lacks some. Seen here are about 130,000 clones, around two thirds observed once, and the top ten hold roughly 4.5%. The CDR3 covers 16 residues. V lost 3 bases to trimming and J lost 6 bases, with 18 bases between them. Germline V lookup: CDR1 SGHVS, CDR2 FQNEAQ. The TCR sequence derives from a man aged 18 to 30 in good health and CMV-seropositive. The rearrangement links TRBV7-8 to TRBJ2-1; D remains ambiguous. The source material was PBMCs. The CDR3 nucleotides are TGTGCCAGCAGCTTCGCCAATTTGGAGCCTTCCAATGAGCAGTTCTTC. It is translated as CASSFANLEPSNEQFF.